A selection of T cell receptor beta chains follows, all from one sample in a study of cytomegalovirus exposure and HLA in healthy donors. Clones were sequenced by immunoSEQ multiplex PCR, and TCRdb holds only the in-frame ones, with some missing. The table shows about 120,000 clones, with less than 80% occurring only once. The sequenced sample was PBMCs. Every receptor here comes from a woman in her forties or fifties in good health and CMV-seropositive. Each CDR3 is given with its conserved first and last residue. D genes are given only for firm matches. Size values are once, few and many counts, or a class for expanded clones, and some rows have none.

d_call j_call v_call clone_size cdr3_aa cdr3_nt
TRBD1 TRBJ2-7 TRBV5-1 once CASSFGTGVYEQYF TGCGCCAGCAGCTTTGGGACAGGGGTCTACGAGCAGTACTTC
TRBD1 TRBJ1-2 TRBV19 once CASSTGTGVGRYGYTF TGTGCCAGTAGTACCGGGACAGGGGTAGGTCGATATGGCTACACCTTC
NA TRBJ1-5 TRBV19 NA CASSIHNQPQHF TGTGCCAGTAGTATCCACAATCAGCCCCAGCATTTT
NA TRBJ1-2 TRBV6-5 few CASSLRQATYGYTF TGTGCCAGCAGCCTCCGACAGGCCACCTATGGCTACACCTTC
NA TRBJ1-4 TRBV15 once CATSREVAISTNEKLFF TGTGCCACCAGCAGAGAGGTGGCCATATCAACTAATGAAAAACTGTTTTTT
TRBD1 TRBJ2-5 TRBV11-2 NA CASSADRGKETQYF TGTGCCAGCAGCGCGGACAGGGGGAAAGAGACCCAGTACTTC
TRBD1 TRBJ1-2 TRBV2 NA CASVVGQGFGYTF TGTGCCAGCGTCGTGGGACAGGGTTTTGGCTACACCTTC
NA TRBJ2-5 TRBV11-2 NA CASSLSGGGETQYF TGTGCCAGCAGCTTATCCGGGGGTGGGGAGACCCAGTACTTC
NA TRBJ1-1 TRBV5-4 NA CASSLGGGREAFF TGTGCCAGCAGCTTGGGAGGCGGTCGAGAAGCTTTCTTT
TRBD1 TRBJ2-7 TRBV5-1 NA CASSIQGTSSYEQYF TGCGCCAGCAGCATACAGGGGACAAGCTCCTACGAGCAGTACTTC
TRBD1 TRBJ1-6 TRBV6-5 once CASSLTGGGNSPLHF TGTGCCAGCAGTCTGACAGGGGGCGGGAATTCACCCCTCCACTTT
TRBD1 TRBJ1-4 TRBV7-2 NA CASSHKGAGEKLFF TGTGCCAGCAGTCATAAGGGGGCCGGGGAAAAACTGTTTTTT
TRBD1 TRBJ1-5 TRBV19 NA CASSLSGTAKNQPQHF TGTGCCAGTAGTTTATCCGGGACAGCGAAAAATCAGCCCCAGCATTTT
NA TRBJ1-5 TRBV6-1 NA CASSEGDISNQPQHF TGTGCCAGCAGTGAGGGGGACATTAGCAATCAGCCCCAGCATTTT
NA TRBJ2-3 TRBV27 NA CASSRGLLGADTQYF TGTGCCAGCAGCCGAGGACTTCTCGGCGCAGATACGCAGTATTTT
NA TRBJ1-1 TRBV10-1 NA CASSESQVNTEAFF TGCGCCAGCAGTGAGAGCCAGGTTAACACTGAAGCTTTCTTT
TRBD1 TRBJ1-1 TRBV6-4 NA CASSPTGVTEAFF TGTGCCAGCAGCCCGACAGGGGTTACTGAAGCTTTCTTT
NA TRBJ2-3 TRBV14 once CASSFFGGTDTQYF TGTGCCAGCAGCTTCTTCGGGGGCACAGATACGCAGTATTTT
NA TRBJ1-1 TRBV30 NA CAWSEYRSGMNTEAFF TGTGCCTGGAGTGAGTACAGGAGCGGGATGAACACTGAAGCTTTCTTT
NA TRBJ1-2 TRBV5-1 NA CASSQELKGYTF TGCGCCAGCAGTCAAGAGTTGAAGGGCTACACCTTC
NA TRBJ2-7 TRBV29-1 NA CSVGQGRYEQYF TGCAGCGTTGGGCAGGGTCGGTACGAGCAGTACTTC
TRBD1 TRBJ2-1 TRBV18 NA CASSAGGNEQFF TGTGCCAGCTCAGCAGGGGGCAATGAGCAGTTCTTC
TRBD2 TRBJ2-7 TRBV7-8 once CASSFTGTSGRKSLREQYF TGTGCCAGCAGCTTCACCGGGACTAGCGGGAGAAAAAGCTTGCGGGAGCAGTACTTC
TRBD1 TRBJ1-2 TRBV4-2 NA CASSQSGTANYGYTF TGTGCCAGCAGCCAATCCGGGACAGCAAACTATGGCTACACCTTC
TRBD1 TRBJ2-2 TRBV28 NA CASTRGLHTGELFF TGTGCCAGCACGAGGGGGCTTCACACCGGGGAGCTGTTTTTT
TRBD2 TRBJ2-1 TRBV19 NA CASSIPTSGGYNEQFF TGTGCCAGTAGTATACCTACTAGCGGGGGTTACAATGAGCAGTTCTTC
TRBD2 TRBJ2-5 TRBV15 NA CATSRVGGATRRWQETQYF TGTGCCACCAGCAGAGTCGGGGGGGCTACCCGGCGGTGGCAAGAGACCCAGTACTTC
NA TRBJ1-2 TRBV30 NA CAWNEGNYGYTF TGTGCCTGGAACGAGGGAAACTATGGCTACACCTTC
NA TRBJ2-4 TRBV6-5 NA CASRDIGKNIQYF TGTGCCAGCCGGGACATAGGCAAAAACATTCAGTACTTC
TRBD1 TRBJ1-2 TRBV5-4 NA CASEASQGVNGYTF TGTGCCAGCGAAGCTTCACAGGGGGTAAATGGCTACACCTTC
NA TRBJ1-1 TRBV19 NA CASKDMNTEAFF TGTGCCAGTAAGGACATGAACACTGAAGCTTTCTTT
TRBD1 TRBJ2-5 TRBV2 NA CARSDRGDKLYF TGTGCCAGGTCGGACAGGGGGGACAAATTGTACTTC
TRBD1 TRBJ2-1 TRBV2 NA CASSDDRGVYNEQFF TGTGCCAGCAGTGACGACAGGGGCGTTTACAATGAGCAGTTCTTC
NA TRBJ1-2 TRBV5-6 NA CASSWTDKYGYTF TGTGCCAGCAGCTGGACAGATAAGTATGGCTACACCTTC
NA TRBJ2-7 TRBV7-9 NA CASSSLQGSYEQYF TGTGCCAGCAGCTCCCTACAGGGCTCCTACGAGCAGTACTTC
TRBD1 TRBJ2-7 TRBV2 few CASSDGQGYLEQYF TGTGCCAGCAGTGATGGACAGGGATATCTCGAGCAGTACTTC
NA TRBJ2-3 TRBV11-2 NA CASSPRQGSDTQYF TGTGCCAGCTCTCCCCGGCAGGGGTCCGATACGCAGTATTTT
NA TRBJ1-1 TRBV4-3 NA CASSQAGRQTEAFF TGCGCCAGCAGCCAGGCAGGGAGGCAAACTGAAGCTTTCTTT
TRBD1 TRBJ1-2 TRBV6-1 NA CASSELGTGGSYGYTF TGTGCCAGCAGTGAATTAGGGACAGGGGGCTCCTATGGCTACACCTTC
TRBD1 TRBJ1-5 TRBV19 NA CASSIGGTGNQPQHF TGTGCCAGTAGTATTGGTGGGACAGGCAATCAGCCCCAGCATTTT
TRBD1 TRBJ2-1 TRBV29-1 NA CSVEGGQAIYNEQFF TGCAGCGTTGAAGGAGGACAGGCGATCTACAATGAGCAGTTCTTC
NA TRBJ2-7 TRBV27 few CASSPYLFGTRSYEQYF TGTGCCAGCAGTCCCTACTTGTTCGGGACAAGATCCTACGAGCAGTACTTC
NA TRBJ1-4 TRBV19 NA CASSMRDGMNQLFF TGTGCCAGTAGTATGCGGGACGGCATGAACCAACTGTTTTTT
TRBD1 TRBJ2-7 TRBV4-2 NA CASSLSTGGPWGEQYF TGTGCCAGCAGCCTCTCGACAGGGGGCCCATGGGGCGAGCAGTACTTC
TRBD1 TRBJ1-2 TRBV7-2 NA CASSSRTGGDYGYTF TGTGCCAGCAGCTCGAGGACAGGGGGCGACTATGGCTACACCTTC